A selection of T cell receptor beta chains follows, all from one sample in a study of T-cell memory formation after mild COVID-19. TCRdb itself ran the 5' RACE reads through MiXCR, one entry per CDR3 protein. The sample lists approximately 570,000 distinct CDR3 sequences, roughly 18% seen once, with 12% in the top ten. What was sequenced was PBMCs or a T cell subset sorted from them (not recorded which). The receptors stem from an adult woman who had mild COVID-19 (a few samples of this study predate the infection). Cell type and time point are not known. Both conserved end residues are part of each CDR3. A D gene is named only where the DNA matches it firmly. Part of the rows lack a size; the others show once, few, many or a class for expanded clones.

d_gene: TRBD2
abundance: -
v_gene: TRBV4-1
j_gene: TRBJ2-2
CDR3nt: TGCGCCAGCAGCCCCTTGGCCACTAGCGGGGGCACCGGGGAGCTGTTTTTT
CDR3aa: CASSPLATSGGTGELFF

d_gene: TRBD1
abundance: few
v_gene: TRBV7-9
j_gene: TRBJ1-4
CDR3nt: TGTGCCAGCAGCGGACAGGCAACTAATGAAAAACTGTTTTTT
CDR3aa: CASSGQATNEKLFF

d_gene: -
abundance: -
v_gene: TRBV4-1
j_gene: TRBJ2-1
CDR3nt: TGCGCCAGCAGCGGTCGGGGCGGCCACAATGAGCAGTTCTTC
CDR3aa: CASSGRGGHNEQFF

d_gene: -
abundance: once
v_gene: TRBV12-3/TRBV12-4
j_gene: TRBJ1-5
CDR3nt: TGTGCCAGCAGTTTGGAGGGACGCCCCCAGCATTTT
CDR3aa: CASSLEGRPQHF

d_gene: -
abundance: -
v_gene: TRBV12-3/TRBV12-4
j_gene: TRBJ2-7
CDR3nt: TGTGCCAGCAGCCCGTACGGGGGGCGTTCCGAGCAGTACTTC
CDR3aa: CASSPYGGRSEQYF

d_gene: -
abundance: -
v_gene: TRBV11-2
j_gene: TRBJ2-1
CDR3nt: TGTGCCAGCAGCTTAGATTCTAGCGCCAATGAGCAGTTCTTC
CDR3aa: CASSLDSSANEQFF

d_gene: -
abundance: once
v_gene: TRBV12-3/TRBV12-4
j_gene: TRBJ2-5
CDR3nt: TGTGCCAGCAGCTGGGCTTCAGTATGGCGAGGGGAGACCCAGTACTTC
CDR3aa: CASSWASVWRGETQYF

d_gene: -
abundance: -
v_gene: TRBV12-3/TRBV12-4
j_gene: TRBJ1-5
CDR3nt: TGTGCCAGCAGTTTAAGGGCAGATCAGCCCCAGCATTTT
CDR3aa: CASSLRADQPQHF

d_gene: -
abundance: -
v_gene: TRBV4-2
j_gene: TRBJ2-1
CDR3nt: TGTGCCAGCAGCCAAGATGGGGATTTGGCGGAGCAGTTCTTC
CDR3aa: CASSQDGDLAEQFF

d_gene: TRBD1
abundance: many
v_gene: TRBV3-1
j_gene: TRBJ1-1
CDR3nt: TGTGCCAGCAGGAGGGGGCCAAACACTGAAGCTTTCTTT
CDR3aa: CASRRGPNTEAFF

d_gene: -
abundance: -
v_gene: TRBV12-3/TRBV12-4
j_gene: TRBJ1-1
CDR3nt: TGTGCCAGCAGTGGGGGGCCGGGGAACACTGAAGCTTTCTTT
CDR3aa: CASSGGPGNTEAFF

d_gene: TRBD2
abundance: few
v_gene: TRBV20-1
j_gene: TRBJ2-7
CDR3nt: TGCAGTGCTAGTCGGGGACTAGCGTCTGAGCAGTACTTC
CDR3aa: CSASRGLASEQYF

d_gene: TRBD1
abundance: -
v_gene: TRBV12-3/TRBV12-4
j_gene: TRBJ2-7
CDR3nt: TGTGCCAGCAGTTTAGTCGGGACAGGGGGTACCCAGTACTTC
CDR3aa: CASSLVGTGGTQYF

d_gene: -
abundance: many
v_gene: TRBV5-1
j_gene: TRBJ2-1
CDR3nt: TGCGCCAGCAGCTCCGGTTCGGGGTATTCTGAGCAGTTCTTC
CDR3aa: CASSSGSGYSEQFF

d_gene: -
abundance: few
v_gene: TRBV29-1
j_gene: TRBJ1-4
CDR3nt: TGCAGCGTTGCGGCAGATTTGAATGAAAAACTGTTTTTT
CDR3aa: CSVAADLNEKLFF

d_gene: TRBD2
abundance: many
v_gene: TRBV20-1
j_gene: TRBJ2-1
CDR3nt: TGCAGTGCAAAACCCGGGACTAATATCTACAATGAGCAGTTCTTC
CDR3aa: CSAKPGTNIYNEQFF

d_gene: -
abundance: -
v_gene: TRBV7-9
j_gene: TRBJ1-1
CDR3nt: TGTGCCAGCAGCTTAGCTGGATCTATCGCAGGGCGGTTTACTGAAGCTTTCTTT
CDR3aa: CASSLAGSIAGRFTEAFF

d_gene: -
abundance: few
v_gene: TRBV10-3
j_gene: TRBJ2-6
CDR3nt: TGTGCCATCAGTGAAGGGGGGCGATCCGCCTCTGGGGCCAACGTCCTGACTTTC
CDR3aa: CAISEGGRSASGANVLTF

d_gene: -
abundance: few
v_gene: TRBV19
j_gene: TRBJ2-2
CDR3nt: TGTGCCAGTAGGCTAGCCGGCACCGGGGAGCTGTTTTTT
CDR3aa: CASRLAGTGELFF

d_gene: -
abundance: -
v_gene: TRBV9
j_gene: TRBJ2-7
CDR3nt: TGTGCCAGCAGCCCCCGACCAGCCCTCTACGAGCAGTACTTC
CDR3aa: CASSPRPALYEQYF

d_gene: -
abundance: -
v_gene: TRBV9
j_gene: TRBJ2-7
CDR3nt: TGTGCCAGCAGCCCGACCGGGGAACCTTCCTACGAGCAGTACTTC
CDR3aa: CASSPTGEPSYEQYF

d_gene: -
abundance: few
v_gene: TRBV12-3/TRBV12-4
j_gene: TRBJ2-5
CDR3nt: TGTGCCAGCAGTCCGATGTACCAAGAGACCCAGTACTTC
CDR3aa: CASSPMYQETQYF

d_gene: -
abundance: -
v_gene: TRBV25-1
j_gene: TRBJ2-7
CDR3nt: TGTGCCAGCAGTGAACGTAGGAAGGGGAACTCCTCCTACGAGCAGTACTTC
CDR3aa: CASSERRKGNSSYEQYF

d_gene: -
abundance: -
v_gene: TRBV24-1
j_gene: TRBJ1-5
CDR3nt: TGTGCCACCCAAGGGCAACTCAATCAGCCCCAGCATTTT
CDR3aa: CATQGQLNQPQHF

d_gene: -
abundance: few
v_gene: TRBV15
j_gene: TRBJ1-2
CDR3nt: TGTGCCACCAGCGCCGGGCCTTCTAACTATGGCTACACCTTC
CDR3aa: CATSAGPSNYGYTF

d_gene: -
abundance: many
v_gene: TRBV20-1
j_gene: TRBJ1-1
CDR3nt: TGCAGTGCTAGAGATGCGGCAGGAGTGAACACTGAAGCTTTCTTT
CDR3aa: CSARDAAGVNTEAFF

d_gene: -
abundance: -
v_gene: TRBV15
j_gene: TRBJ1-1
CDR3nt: TGTGCCACCAGCAGTGGCGGTGGACATCCTCAAGGCGCTTTCTTT
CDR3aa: CATSSGGGHPQGAFF

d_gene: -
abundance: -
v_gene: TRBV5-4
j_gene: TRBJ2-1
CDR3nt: TGTGCCAGCAGCTTGCCGGGACGGAGCTCCTACAATGAGCAGTTCTTC
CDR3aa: CASSLPGRSSYNEQFF

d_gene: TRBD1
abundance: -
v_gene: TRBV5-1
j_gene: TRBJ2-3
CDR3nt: TGCGCCAGCAGCTTACAGACAGGGTTGGCAGATACGCAGTATTTT
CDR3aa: CASSLQTGLADTQYF

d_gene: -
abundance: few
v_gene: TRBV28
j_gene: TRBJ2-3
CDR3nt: TGTGCCAGCAGAGACGGGACTAGCACAGATACGCAGTATTTT
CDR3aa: CASRDGTSTDTQYF

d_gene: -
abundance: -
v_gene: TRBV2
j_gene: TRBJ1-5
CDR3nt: TGTGCCAGCAGTGAAGAGGGACGGGGAACTGGACCCCAGCATTTT
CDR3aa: CASSEEGRGTGPQHF

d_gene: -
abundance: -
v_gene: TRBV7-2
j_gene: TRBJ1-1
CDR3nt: TGTGCCAGCAGCTTATGGGTCATGAACACTGAAGCTTTCTTT
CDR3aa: CASSLWVMNTEAFF

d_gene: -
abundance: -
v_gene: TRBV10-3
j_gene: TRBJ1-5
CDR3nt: TGTGCCATCAGTGAGACACGAAATTACAATCAGCCCCAGCATTTT
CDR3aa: CAISETRNYNQPQHF

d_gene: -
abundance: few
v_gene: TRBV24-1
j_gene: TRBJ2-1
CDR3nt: TGTGCCACCAGTGATCCGCCCGGGTCCAAAACACTATACAATGAGCAGTTCTTC
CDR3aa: CATSDPPGSKTLYNEQFF

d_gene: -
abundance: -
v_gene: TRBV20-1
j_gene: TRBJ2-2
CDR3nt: TGCAGTGCTAGAGATCCCAGGGCCTACACCGGGGAGCTGTTTTTT
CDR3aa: CSARDPRAYTGELFF

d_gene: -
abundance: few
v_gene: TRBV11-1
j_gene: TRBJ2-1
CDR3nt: TGTGCCAGCAGCTTAGGAGGGGTCCGCTACAATGAGCAGTTCTTC
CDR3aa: CASSLGGVRYNEQFF

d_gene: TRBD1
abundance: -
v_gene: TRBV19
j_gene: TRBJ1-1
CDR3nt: TGTGCCAGTAGTACCGCCGGGACAGGGACGGCTGAAGCTTTCTTT
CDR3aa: CASSTAGTGTAEAFF

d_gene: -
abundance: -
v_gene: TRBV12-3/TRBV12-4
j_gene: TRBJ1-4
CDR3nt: TGTGCCAGCAAATCAACTAATGAAAAACTGTTTTTT
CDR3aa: CASKSTNEKLFF

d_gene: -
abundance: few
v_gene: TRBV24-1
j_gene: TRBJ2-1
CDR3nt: TGTGCCACCAGTGATCCCGGGACACCCCAGTTCTTC
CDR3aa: CATSDPGTPQFF

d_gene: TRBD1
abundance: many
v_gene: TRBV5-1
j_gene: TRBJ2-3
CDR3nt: TGCGCCAGCAGCCCTGGACAGGGGGGTACAGATACGCAGTATTTT
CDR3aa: CASSPGQGGTDTQYF

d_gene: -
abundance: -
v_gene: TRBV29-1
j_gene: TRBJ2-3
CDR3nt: TGCAGCGTTAGATTTTTGAGGGAAACAGATACGCAGTATTTT
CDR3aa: CSVRFLRETDTQYF

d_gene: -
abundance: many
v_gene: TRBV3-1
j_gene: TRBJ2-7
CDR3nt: TGTGCCAGCGGTGACTACGAGCAGTACTTC
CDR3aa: CASGDYEQYF

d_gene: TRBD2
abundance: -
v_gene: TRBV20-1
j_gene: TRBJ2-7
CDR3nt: TGCAGTGCTCCATTAGGGGTAGCGGGCTACGAGCAGTACTTC
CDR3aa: CSAPLGVAGYEQYF

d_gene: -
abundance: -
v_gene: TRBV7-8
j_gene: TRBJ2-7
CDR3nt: TGTGCCAGCAGCGCCCTCGGGAACGAGCAGTACTTC
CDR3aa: CASSALGNEQYF

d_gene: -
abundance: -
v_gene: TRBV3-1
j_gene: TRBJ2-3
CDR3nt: TGTGCCAGCAGCCAAGCGGGAGCCACAGATACGCAGTATTTT
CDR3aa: CASSQAGATDTQYF